The following is a T cell receptor beta chain sequence with its context. Its antigen remains unknown. The sample comes from a study of T-cell memory formation after mild COVID-19. With 4 bases clipped from V and 5 bases from J, the junction kept 6 bases outside the gene matches. This CDR3 has 15 residues. From germline, CDR1 is SEHNR and CDR2 FQNEAQ (reference sequence). Study-level findings and limits: For contracting clones, CD4+ ones sat mainly in CM and EM, CD8+ in EMRA. Second-wave clones peaking on day 37 lacked confirmed SARS-CoV-2 specificity. Pre-infection memory held some responding clones, suggesting pre-existing cross-reactive T cells responded.

A single record per CDR3 protein comes from TCRdb applying MiXCR to the 5' RACE reads. The repertoire holds 350,000 to 500,000 distinct CDR3 sequences, with roughly 18% as singletons. The TCR sequence derives from a man aged 18 to 30 who had mild COVID-19 (a few samples of this study predate the infection). Cell type and time point are not known. The sample taken for sequencing was PBMCs or a T cell subset sorted from them (not recorded which). The rearrangement uses TRBV7-9 and TRBJ2-7; 12 positions match TRBD1. CDR3 coding DNA: TGTGCCAGCAGCTCTACCGGGACAGGGGGCGACGAGCAGTACTTC. Residues: CASSSTGTGGDEQYF.